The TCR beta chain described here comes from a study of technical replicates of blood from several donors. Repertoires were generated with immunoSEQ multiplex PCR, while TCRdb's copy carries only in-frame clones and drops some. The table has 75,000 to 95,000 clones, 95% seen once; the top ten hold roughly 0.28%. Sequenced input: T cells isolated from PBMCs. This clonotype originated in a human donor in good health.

CDR3 in amino acids: CASSMADRVTYEQYF. The DNA for the CDR3 is TGTGCCAGTAGTATGGCGGACAGGGTAACTTACGAGCAGTACTTC. The gene calls are TRBV19 and TRBJ2-7; 8 bases line up with TRBD1. The V gene's germline CDR1 is LNHDA and CDR2 SQIVND (reference sequence). The V and J ends lost 3 bases and 4 bases, in that order; junction bases with no gene match: 8. This CDR3 region has 15 residues.